The clone carrying this T cell receptor (beta chain) was seen ten or more times. Its target is not known. The data derive from a study of T cells in Graves' hyperthyroidism and ophthalmopathy. The TCR beta CDR3 regions underwent amplification using RNA transcripts as the source. The HTBI primer set drove a first-round RT-PCR of the TCR CDR3. TCRdb fed the multiplex PCR reads into MiXCR, producing one record per CDR3 protein. The repertoire holds under 350,000 distinct CDR3 sequences, with about 21% as singletons. Study results and caveats: The model made its ophthalmopathy prediction, and onset followed a median approximately 6 months later. From stable hyperthyroidism, ophthalmopathy was set apart by a 13 V-J model.

Recently diagnosed hyperthyroidism of less than 2 months' duration affected patients aged 18 to 65. The CDR3 contains 16 residues. Trimming cost V 0 bases and J 2 bases, with 15 bases left between them. Germline V lookup: CDR1 DFQATT, CDR2 SNEGSKA (reference sequence). The chain has TRBV20-1 and TRBJ2-3; a weak D match, TRBD1 (5 bases). Input material: blood. The receptor was isolated from a woman in her forties or fifties with Graves' hyperthyroidism. The CDR3 loop is CSAREGQGRITDTQYF. The CDR3 DNA is TGCAGTGCTAGAGAAGGGCAGGGCCGCATCACAGATACGCAGTATTTT.